The 12 T cell receptor beta chains below all came from one sample that was sequenced in a study of T-cell reconstitution after alpha-beta-depleted transplantation in children. Unique molecular identifiers tagged the TCRbeta library. TCRdb processed the PCR reads anew with MiXCR; each CDR3 protein has one entry. Of some 290,000 distinct CDR3 sequences in the sample, about 10% were seen once. Here the sequenced sample was PBMCs from the stem cell graft donor, taken from the stem cell graft. Every receptor here comes from a human donor who donated a stem cell graft to a child with SCID.

In this sample, this clonotype turned up a few times. The chain employs TRBV6-4 and TRBJ2-7; weak D call: TRBD1 (6 bases). Germline CDR1 is MRHNA and CDR2 is SNTAGT. This CDR3 spans 15 amino acids. V was clipped by 4 bases and J by 0 bases, with 13 bases between them. The CDR3: CASSVGPGDSYEQYF. DNA for the CDR3: TGTGCCAGCAGTGTAGGGCCAGGGGACTCCTACGAGCAGTACTTC.

This chain uses TRBV5-6 with TRBJ2-7; 7 positions agree with TRBD1. The CDR3 spans 14 residues. Germline values: CDR1 SGHDT, CDR2 YYEEEE. Losses at the gene ends were 3 bases for V and 3 bases for J; bases not matched to a gene: 6. This chain's CDR3 is CASSYWDRDYEQYF. In DNA, the CDR3 is TGTGCCAGCAGCTATTGGGACAGAGACTACGAGCAGTACTTC.

The rearrangement joins TRBV9 to TRBJ2-7; possible D gene TRBD1, 6 bases. The CDR3 is 11 residues long. The V and J ends lost 0 bases and 10 bases respectively, with 8 bases between them. CDR1 is SGDLS and CDR2 is YYNGEE in the germline V gene. The CDR3 DNA follows: TGTGCCAGCAGCGTAGTAGGGGGACAGTACTTC. Translated, it gives CASSVVGGQYF.

The chain is built from TRBV29-1 and TRBJ2-7; maybe TRBD1 (5 bases). Trimming removed 6 bases at V and 0 bases at J, with 15 bases between. This CDR3 is built from 14 residues. Germline V gives CDR1 SQVTM, CDR2 ANQGSEA. This CDR3 is CSVDSYGSSYEQYF. DNA of the CDR3: TGCAGCGTCGACAGCTACGGCAGCTCCTACGAGCAGTACTTC.

This clonotype was detected only a few times. This chain connects TRBV27 to TRBJ2-7; TRBD1 or TRBD2 may be the D gene (5 bases each). CDR1 and CDR2 (germline): MNHEY, SMNVEV (reference sequence). The V gene lost 5 bases and the J gene lost 4 bases, with 18 bases spanning the gap. The CDR3 has 15 amino acids. The CDR3 spells CASSPLGTGVYEQYF. The DNA of the CDR3 is TGTGCCAGCAGTCCACTCGGGACCGGAGTTTACGAGCAGTACTTC.

The V and J genes are TRBV7-9 and TRBJ1-6, with 9 bases that match TRBD1. The CDR3 extends over 13 amino acids. Germline trimming cut 8 bases from V and 9 bases from J; bases unmatched to any gene: 5. Germline assignment: CDR1 SEHNR and CDR2 FQNEAQ (reference sequence). The chain's CDR3 is CASVLGQGSPLHF. The CDR3 nucleotides are TGTGCCAGCGTTTTGGGACAGGGTTCACCCCTCCACTTT.

This clonotype appeared a few times. The V and J genes are TRBV20-1 and TRBJ2-1, with 7 bases identical to TRBD2. V shed 6 bases, J shed 9 bases, and the junction held 14 bases outside the gene matches. Germline values: CDR1 DFQATT, CDR2 SNEGSKA (reference sequence). CDR3 length: 14 amino acids. The CDR3 is CSATDGGSVVEQFF. CDR3 nucleotides: TGCAGTGCCACCGACGGGGGGTCGGTCGTTGAGCAGTTCTTC.

This chain uses TRBV10-3 with TRBJ2-7; TRBD1 agrees at 9 bases. V lost 8 bases, J lost 5 bases, and 7 bases stayed unmatched. Germline assignment: CDR1 ENHRY and CDR2 SYGVKD. This CDR3 has 13 amino acids. The DNA for the CDR3 is TGTGCCATCTCCGGGACAGGGTTCGACGAGCAGTACTTC. It translates to CAISGTGFDEQYF.

This clonotype has at least ten counts. The chain is built from TRBV6-5 and TRBJ1-4; D remains unclear. V was clipped by 6 bases and J by 5 bases, with 10 bases between them. This CDR3 is built from 13 residues. CDR1 and CDR2 from the germline V gene are MNHEY and SVGAGI. The CDR3, as DNA: TGTGCCAGCAGATATGGGCCAAATGAAAAACTGTTTTTT. It is translated as CASRYGPNEKLFF.

As for this clonotype: Relative to the germline gene, one junction end is altered; a read error may explain this. The CDR3 protein is CAGSPLTSTDTQYF. CDR3 sequence (DNA): TGTGCCGGCAGCCCCTTGACTAGTACAGATACGCAGTATTTT. The V gene is TRBV7-9, the J gene TRBJ2-3; possible D gene TRBD2, 6 bases. This CDR3 spans 14 amino acids. The germline gives CDR1 SEHNR, CDR2 FQNEAQ (reference sequence). Filled out from reference TRBV7-9 and TRBJ2-3, the complete variable domain reads DTGVSQNPRHKITKRGQNVTFRCDPISEHNRLYWYRQTLGQGPEFLTYFQNEAQLEKSRLLSDRFSAERPKGSFSTLEIQRTEQGDSAMYLCAGSPLTSTDTQYFGPGTRLTVL.

This clonotype was counted between two and nine times. This chain joins TRBV12-3 or TRBV12-4 and TRBJ2-7; 8 bases map to TRBD1. The CDR3 spans 12 residues. After removal of 9 bases from V and 3 bases from J, the junction contained 4 bases not matched to a gene. This CDR3 reads CASSRGLYEQYF. CDR3 DNA sequence: TGTGCCAGTAGCAGGGGGCTCTACGAGCAGTACTTC.

There are a few counts of this clonotype. The chain joins TRBV12-5 to TRBJ1-5; TRBD1 might be the D (5 bases). This CDR3 has 20 amino acids. The germline CDR1 and CDR2 sequences are LGHNT and FRNRAP. Trimming left V 2 bases short and J 2 bases short, with 25 bases between. CDR3 loop: CASGLLIPGEGDFGNQPQHF. CDR3 sequence (DNA): TGTGCTAGTGGTTTGCTCATTCCGGGGGAAGGTGATTTTGGCAATCAGCCCCAGCATTTT.